This T cell receptor (beta chain) was obtained from a study of blood T cells in healthy people across ages. Findings and caveats of the study: Per million T cells, TCR beta diversity dropped roughly linearly as age increased.

It was with a sample-barcoded 5' primer and a J-beta primer mix that a second PCR of roughly 7 to 12 cycles was run. Carrying 12 random nucleotides, a template-switch adaptor labeled each individual cDNA molecule. No fewer than 3 million CDR3-containing paired-end reads came from each sample. One entry per CDR3 protein, called by TCRdb with MiXCR from the 5' RACE reads. This table holds some 1.4 million distinct CDR3 sequences, around 39% found once. The V gene lost 3 bases and the J gene lost 0 bases, with 24 bases spanning the gap. Per germline, CDR1 LGHDT and CDR2 YNNKEL (reference sequence). The CDR3 consists of 21 residues. About this clonotype: Its specificity is not known.

This receptor was obtained from a woman younger than 35 in good health. The rearrangement joins TRBV3-1 to TRBJ2-6; D gene ambiguous. Material: blood. The DNA of the CDR3 is TGTGCCAGCAGCCAGGAGACGACCAGGCCTTCCCCTAGCTCTGGGGCCAACGTCCTGACTTTC. It translates to CASSQETTRPSPSSGANVLTF.